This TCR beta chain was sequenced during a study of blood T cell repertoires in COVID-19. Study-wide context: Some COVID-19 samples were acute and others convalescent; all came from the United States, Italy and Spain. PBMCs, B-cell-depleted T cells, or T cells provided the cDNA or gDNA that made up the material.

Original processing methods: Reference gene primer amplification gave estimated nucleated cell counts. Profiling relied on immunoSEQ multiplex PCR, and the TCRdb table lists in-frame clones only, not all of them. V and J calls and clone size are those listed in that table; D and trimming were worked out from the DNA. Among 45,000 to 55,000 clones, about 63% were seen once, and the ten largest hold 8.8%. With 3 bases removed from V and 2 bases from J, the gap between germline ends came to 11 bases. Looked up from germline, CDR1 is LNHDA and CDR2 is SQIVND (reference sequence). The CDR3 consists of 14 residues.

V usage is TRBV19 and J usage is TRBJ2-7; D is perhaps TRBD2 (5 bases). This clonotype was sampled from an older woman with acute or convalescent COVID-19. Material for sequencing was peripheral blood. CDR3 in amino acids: CASSITRGPYEQYF. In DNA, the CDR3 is TGTGCCAGTAGTATTACTAGAGGACCCTACGAGCAGTACTTC.